Following are 24 T cell receptor beta chains from one sample sequenced in a study of T cells in Graves' hyperthyroidism and ophthalmopathy. Amplification of TCR beta CDR3 regions used RNA as the template. A set of HTBI primers served as the primers for a first-round RT-PCR of the TCR CDR3. Each CDR3 protein gets one entry after TCRdb re-called the multiplex PCR reads with MiXCR. There are approximately 690,000 distinct CDR3 sequences in the sample; 20% occur only once, and about 34% lies in the top ten. Input material: blood. These receptors originate from a man younger than 45 with Graves' ophthalmopathy.

The rearrangement links TRBV4-1 to TRBJ2-7; 8 bases fit TRBD2. This CDR3 has 15 residues. The germline V gene has CDR1 MGHRA and CDR2 YSYEKL. With V trimmed by 3 bases and J by 2 bases, 6 bases remained unmatched. In nucleotides, the CDR3 is TGCGCCAGCAGCCAGTTACTAGCGGCGACCTACGAGCAGTACTTC. It is translated as CASSQLLAATYEQYF.

The chain carries TRBV7-9 and TRBJ2-7; 11 nucleotides align to TRBD2. Germline-derived CDR1 and CDR2 are SEHNR and FQNEAQ (reference sequence). V lost 2 bases to trimming and J lost 2 bases; unmatched junction nucleotides: 5. The CDR3 length is 16 residues. The CDR3 spells CASSLRGTSGAYEQYF. The CDR3 DNA follows: TGTGCCAGCAGCTTACGCGGGACTAGCGGAGCCTACGAGCAGTACTTC.

This clonotype was observed at least ten times. The rearrangement uses TRBV20-1 and TRBJ2-7, with 13 bases aligning to TRBD2. Unmatched junction bases numbered 7, after V lost 5 bases and J lost 3 bases. The germline CDR1 and CDR2 sequences are DFQATT and SNEGSKA (reference sequence). This CDR3 has 15 amino acids. The CDR3, as DNA: TGCAGTGCTCATTCCGGGACTAGCGGGATCTACGAGCAGTACTTC. This translates into CSAHSGTSGIYEQYF.

This clonotype was counted many times. The V and J genes are TRBV18 and TRBJ2-3; D may be TRBD1 (5 bases). Looked up from germline, CDR1 is KGHSH and CDR2 is LQKENI. The CDR3 totals 12 residues. V was clipped by 3 bases and J by 6 bases, with 7 bases between them. CDR3 amino acids: CASSPTVDTQYF. The CDR3 coding sequence is TGTGCCAGCTCACCGACAGTGGATACGCAGTATTTT. The full variable domain, in which reference TRBV18 and TRBJ2-3 provide the parts outside the CDR3, is NAGVMQNPRHLVRRRGQEARLRCSPMKGHSHVYWYRQLPEEGLKFMVYLQKENIIDESGMPKERFSAEFPKEGPSILRIQQVVRGDSAAYFCASSPTVDTQYFGPGTRLTVL.

There are many counts of this clonotype. J is TRBJ2-5 and V is TRBV28; 15 bases are shared with TRBD2. CDR3 length equals 17 residues. Germline CDR1 MDHEN, CDR2 SYDVKM. The V gene end was trimmed by 6 bases and the J gene end by 5 bases; junction bases not matched to a gene: 10. CDR3 in DNA: TGTGCCAGCAGATTACAAGGACTAGCGGGAGGGCTGGAGACCCAGTACTTC. Protein: CASRLQGLAGGLETQYF.

This clonotype occurred many times. V gene TRBV28 combines with J gene TRBJ2-7; 7 positions agree with TRBD1. The CDR3 extends over 17 amino acids. Trimming took 2 bases from V and 2 from J; bases not matched to a gene: 12. Germline CDR1 reads MDHEN; CDR2 reads SYDVKM. In nucleotides, the CDR3 is TGTGCCAGCAGTTTACAGGAGACAGGGATGAAAACCTACGAGCAGTACTTC. Translation: CASSLQETGMKTYEQYF.

At least ten counts were recorded for this clonotype. The chain recombines TRBV14 with TRBJ1-2; D uncertain. V was cut by 0 bases and J by 7 bases, with 6 bases left in between. The CDR3 is made up of 12 amino acids. Germline V gene lookup returns CDR1 SGHDN and CDR2 FVKESK. The CDR3 bases are TGTGCCAGCAGCCAAGAAGCGTTTGGCTACACCTTC. This gives the protein CASSQEAFGYTF.

Only a few counts were recorded for this clonotype. The chain has TRBV4-2 and TRBJ2-1; D remains unclear. Germline CDR1 is LGHNA and CDR2 is YNFKEQ. V shed 1 base and J shed 10 bases, with 8 bases lying between them. The CDR3 totals 12 residues. In DNA form, the CDR3 reads TGTGCCAGCAGCCAAGGCTCTCGGGAGCAGTTCTTC. This codes for CASSQGSREQFF.

The sample holds many counts of this clonotype. J is TRBJ2-5 and V is TRBV6-5; the match to TRBD2 covers 10 bases. Per germline, CDR1 MNHEY and CDR2 SVGAGI. V trimming: 0 bases; J trimming: 2 bases; junction bases outside the gene matches: 6. CDR3 length: 17 amino acids. CDR3 loop: CASSYSELLAGQETQYF. CDR3 nucleotides: TGTGCCAGCAGTTACTCAGAGCTACTAGCGGGACAAGAGACCCAGTACTTC.

This clonotype showed up many times. J is TRBJ1-5 and V is TRBV12-3 or TRBV12-4, with D tentatively TRBD1 (6 bases). This CDR3 is 14 amino acids long. V was pared by 6 bases and J by 4 bases, with 13 bases between. CDR3 residues: CASRLQGGNQPQHF. CDR3 nucleotides: TGTGCCAGCAGGTTACAGGGAGGAAATCAGCCCCAGCATTTT.

The CDR3 DNA is TGTGCCACCGGACAGGGACTCCAGACAAAGCAGTACTTC. This codes for CATGQGLQTKQYF. J is TRBJ2-7 and V is TRBV19, with TRBD1 matching over 8 bases. CDR1 is LNHDA and CDR2 is SQIVND in the germline V gene (reference sequence). Trimming at V came to 10 bases and at J to 8 bases, leaving 13 bases not matched to a gene. The length of the CDR3 is 13 residues. Combining the CDR3 with reference TRBV19 and TRBJ2-7 gives the whole variable domain DGGITQSPKYLFRKEGQNVTLSCEQNLNHDAMYWYRQDPGQGLRLIYYSQIVNDFQKGDIAEGYSVSREKKESFPLTVTSAQKNPTAFYLCATGQGLQTKQYFGPGTRLTVT.

This clonotype was counted a few times. The chain links TRBV18 to TRBJ2-1; D not certain. V lost 4 bases and J 5 bases, leaving 12 bases between the germline ends. The germline V gene encodes CDR1 KGHSH and CDR2 LQKENI. The CDR3 has 14 residues. The CDR3 sequence: CASSLPTQDNEQFF. In DNA form, the CDR3 reads TGTGCCAGCTCACTCCCTACTCAGGACAATGAGCAGTTCTTC.

This clonotype was seen repeatedly, ten times or more. V is TRBV12-3 or TRBV12-4 and J is TRBJ2-1; D gene ambiguous. With 10 bases removed from V and 4 bases from J, the gap between germline ends came to 11 bases. The CDR3 has 12 residues. The CDR3 spells CAITSTYNEQFF. Here the CDR3 DNA reads TGTGCCATTACGTCGACTTACAATGAGCAGTTCTTC.

This clonotype was seen only a few times. The J gene is TRBJ2-3, the V gene TRBV27, with D possibly being TRBD2 (5 bases). Trimming cost V 5 bases and J 1 base, with 10 bases left between them. Germline V gene sequence: CDR1 MNHEY, CDR2 SMNVEV (reference sequence). The CDR3 sequence is 14 residues long. The CDR3, as DNA: TGTGCCAGCAGTACCCGGGGTGGCACAGATACGCAGTATTTT. Protein sequence: CASSTRGGTDTQYF.

Regarding this clonotype: One junction end does not reproduce the germline sequence, and a read error may be involved. V and J are TRBV7-7 and TRBJ2-5, with unresolved D. The length of the CDR3 is 13 residues. CDR1 and CDR2 (germline): SSHAT, FNYEAQ (reference sequence). CDR3 in DNA: TGTGCTAGCAGCTTGAGGTTAGGCGAGACCCAGTACTTC. Translation: CASSLRLGETQYF.

This clonotype was observed a few times. CDR3 in amino acids: CASSLTKTRTSGPSGANVLTF. CDR3 nucleotide sequence: TGTGCCAGCAGCTTAACCAAAACCCGGACTAGCGGACCCTCTGGGGCCAACGTCCTGACTTTC. The chain links TRBV9 to TRBJ2-6; 10 bases align to TRBD2. The CDR3 is 21 residues long. Germline V gene lookup returns CDR1 SGDLS and CDR2 YYNGEE. J gave up 0 bases and V 4 bases, and 16 bases lay outside the gene matches.

This clonotype was found many times. J is TRBJ1-3 and V is TRBV30, with TRBD1 matching 7 bases. The CDR3 covers 14 residues. CDR1 is GTSNPN, CDR2 SVGIG, per germline (reference sequence). V lost 8 bases, J lost 2 bases, and 9 bases stayed unmatched. CDR3: CAAHRGGAGNTIYF. CDR3 DNA sequence: TGTGCCGCCCACAGGGGCGGCGCTGGAAACACCATATATTTT.

This clonotype was seen more than once but under ten times. The rearrangement links TRBV20-1 to TRBJ2-7, with TRBD2 matching over 11 bases. Germline V gene lookup returns CDR1 DFQATT and CDR2 SNEGSKA (reference sequence). Unmatched junction bases numbered 5, after V lost 3 bases and J lost 4 bases. The CDR3 runs 14 residues. The CDR3, as DNA: TGCAGTGCTAGTCGGGGGACTAGCGGATACGAGCAGTACTTC. Amino acids: CSASRGTSGYEQYF.

V gene TRBV11-2 combines with J gene TRBJ2-2; D remains ambiguous. In germline, CDR1 is SGHAT, CDR2 FQNNGV. Between the trimmed V and J ends, which lost 7 bases and 6 bases, there was a span of 21 bases. This CDR3 is built from 16 residues. The CDR3 is CASIKGTRLASGELFF. The CDR3 DNA sequence: TGTGCCAGCATCAAGGGAACACGGCTGGCTTCCGGGGAGCTGTTTTTT.

This clonotype was found a few times. The rearrangement uses TRBV5-1 and TRBJ1-3, with 7 bases fitting TRBD1. Germline CDR1 is SGHRS and CDR2 is YFSETQ. This CDR3 contains 15 residues. The V segment lost 4 bases and the J segment 0 bases; nucleotides outside the gene matches: 4. The CDR3 sequence is CASSGGQSSGNTIYF. CDR3 nucleotide sequence: TGCGCCAGCAGCGGGGGACAGAGCTCTGGAAACACCATATATTTT.

This clonotype was seen a few times. The chain has TRBV27 and TRBJ1-2; unclear D gene. V lost 0 bases to trimming and J lost 4 bases, with 12 bases between them. This CDR3 is 15 amino acids long. Germline assignment: CDR1 MNHEY and CDR2 SMNVEV (reference sequence). The CDR3 sequence: CASSLSPLHRYGYTF. CDR3 sequence (DNA): TGTGCCAGCAGTTTATCTCCTTTACATCGCTATGGCTACACCTTC.

J is TRBJ2-7 and V is TRBV7-8, with a weak D call TRBD2 (6 bases). Per germline, CDR1 SGHVS and CDR2 FQNEAQ. CDR3 length: 16 amino acids. V lost 2 bases to trimming and J lost 0 bases, with 14 bases between them. As DNA, the CDR3 is TGTGCCAGCAGCTTAAGGTTTGACGGGAGCTCCTACGAGCAGTACTTC. Encoded protein: CASSLRFDGSSYEQYF.

V gene TRBV25-1 combines with J gene TRBJ1-5; no definite D call. The CDR3 runs to 14 residues. V was pared by 2 bases and J by 3 bases, with 8 bases between. Germline V gene sequence: CDR1 MGHDK, CDR2 SYGVNS. For the CDR3, the DNA is TGTGCCAGCAGTGAAGGAGTTCACAATCAGCCCCAGCATTTT. Translated, it gives CASSEGVHNQPQHF.

The chain couples TRBV20-1 to TRBJ1-1; 10 bases agree with TRBD1. Unmatched junction bases numbered 10, after V lost 3 bases and J lost 0 bases. CDR1 DFQATT and CDR2 SNEGSKA come from the germline V gene (reference sequence). CDR3 length: 17 residues. In DNA, the CDR3 is TGCAGTGCTAGGGACCGGGACAGGGGAAACATGAACACTGAAGCTTTCTTT. Its protein product is CSARDRDRGNMNTEAFF.